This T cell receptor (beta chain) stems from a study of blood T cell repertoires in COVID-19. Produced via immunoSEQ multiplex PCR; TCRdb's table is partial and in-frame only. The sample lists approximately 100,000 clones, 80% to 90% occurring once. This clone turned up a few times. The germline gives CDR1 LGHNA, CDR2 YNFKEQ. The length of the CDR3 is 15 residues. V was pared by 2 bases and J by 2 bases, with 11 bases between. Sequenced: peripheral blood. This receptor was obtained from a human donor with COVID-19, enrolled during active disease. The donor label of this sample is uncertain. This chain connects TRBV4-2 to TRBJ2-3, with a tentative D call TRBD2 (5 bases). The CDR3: CASSQWRSLTDTQYF. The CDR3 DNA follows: TGTGCCAGCAGCCAATGGAGGAGCCTCACAGATACGCAGTATTTT.